This is a list of T cell receptor beta chains from one sample in a study of T cell responses to AZD1222 COVID-19 vaccine. Data came from immunoSEQ multiplex PCR; TCRdb stores just in-frame clones and leaves some out. The repertoire holds roughly 78,000 clones, with about 84% as singletons. The sequencing used peripheral blood, collected on day 0 of AZD1222 vaccination. These receptors all come from an adult in good health. CDR3s leave out the opening cysteine and the closing phenylalanine or tryptophan.

v_call cdr3_aa
TRBV19 ASSIIGDYGYT
TRBV10-3 AISGQASSYEQY
TRBV13 ASSRREERGYT
TRBV20-1 SASLVDNNQPQH
TRBV7-9 ASSLGASSEAF
TRBV5-8 ASGARAHNEQF
TRBV7-2 ASSREGGYNEQF
TRBV7-2 ASSLEASISPLH
TRBV10-3 ATDDSDSTEAF
TRBV18 ASSAQGREKLF
TRBV5-5 ASSPVTSGGNTIY
TRBV6-5 ASSSGSVSGNTIY
TRBV12-3/TRBV12-4 ASSLAGSSPT
TRBV3-1/TRBV3-2 ASSLTGTGAPWGYT
TRBV7-2 ASSAGRDYEQY
TRBV18 ASSPQRELF
TRBV20-1 SAPWADTQY
TRBV5-8 ASSKEISGGAGSYGYT
TRBV30 AWRIGTEAF
TRBV19 ASTTAGIDEQY
TRBV29-1 SVTGENGYT
TRBV6-5 ASTPWGSDTEAF
TRBV4-3 ASSQQGGNTGELF
TRBV5-4 ASSLGWDQETQY
TRBV7-8 ASSSTMGGGVNEKLF
TRBV29-1 SAGQGDNSPLH
TRBV28 ASSPGTGGARGYT
TRBV14 ASSFRVGSTKETQY
TRBV6-2/TRBV6-3 ASSVQAVNTEAF
TRBV18 ASSPPPRGDLNEQF
TRBV6-2/TRBV6-3 ASSYGPGDGYT
TRBV6-5 ASSYSSWNTGELF
TRBV6-2/TRBV6-3 ASSYFGGSYEQY
TRBV4-1 ASSRIRGLAGAGYEQY
TRBV4-1 ASSQAALNGYT
TRBV14 ASSLGLNTEAF
TRBV6-6 ASSPPSNQPQH
TRBV6-5 ASSTGTGRTEAF
TRBV30 AWSGIGGTNEKLF
TRBV5-6 ASSHDSLGYT
TRBV2 ASRLAGVYEQY
TRBV15 ATSRDRNIQY
TRBV11-2 ASSLGAGTGDEQY
TRBV2 ASKREDTQY
TRBV7-2 ASRPSGVDGYT
TRBV3-1/TRBV3-2 ASSQVAVGPNYGYT
TRBV20-1 SASPDRDNEQY
TRBV6-5 ASSYSHLAKNIQY
TRBV4-3 ASSQVGGGSYNSPLH
TRBV11-3 ASGPGNTGELF
TRBV24-1 ATIGPHNEQF
TRBV2 ASSGGGLGEKLF
TRBV5-1 ASSLITGTGELF
TRBV5-1 ASSLEGHQDTEAF
TRBV11-1 ASSPRSGDSPLH
TRBV4-3 ASSQGTGEHNEQF
TRBV7-2 ASSFDTYQPQH
TRBV7-2 ASSSNGDGNYGYT